This TCR beta chain emerged from a study of regulatory T cells in long-lasting Graves disease. Germline values: CDR1 SNHLY, CDR2 FYNNEI. The CDR3 is made up of 16 amino acids. J gave up 4 bases and V 5 bases, and 5 bases lay outside the gene matches. Arm-PCR with iRepertoire HTBI primers amplified the CDR3 regions for these TCR beta libraries. Each CDR3 protein is one row after TCRdb ran MiXCR on the multiplex PCR reads. The sample yields over 650,000 distinct CDR3 sequences, about 30% seen once. The time point here: persistent/refractory GD, antithyroid drugs over 5 years with positive TRAb. Following extraction of RNA from PBMCs, that RNA was used to make the TCR library.

Material: peripheral blood mononuclear cells (PBMCs), obtained when the disease was refractory, from a patient treated with antithyroid drugs. V is TRBV2 and J is TRBJ1-6; 10 nucleotides line up with TRBD1. This clonotype was sampled from a female donor with Graves disease. CDR3 residues: CASSPGTGEYNSPLHF. The CDR3 nucleotides are TGTGCCAGCAGTCCGGGGACAGGGGAATATAATTCACCCCTCCACTTT.